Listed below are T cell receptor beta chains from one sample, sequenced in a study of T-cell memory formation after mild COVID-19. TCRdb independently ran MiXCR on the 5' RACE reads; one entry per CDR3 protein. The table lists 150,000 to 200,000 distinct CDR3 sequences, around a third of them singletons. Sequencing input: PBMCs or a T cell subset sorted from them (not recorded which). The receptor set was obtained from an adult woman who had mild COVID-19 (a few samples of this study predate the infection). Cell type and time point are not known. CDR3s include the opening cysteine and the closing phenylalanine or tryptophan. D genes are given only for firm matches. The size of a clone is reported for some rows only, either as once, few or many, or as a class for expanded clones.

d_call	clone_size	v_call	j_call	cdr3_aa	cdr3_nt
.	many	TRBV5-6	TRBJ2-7	CASSLGRYEQYF	TGTGCCAGCAGCTTGGGACGCTACGAGCAGTACTTC
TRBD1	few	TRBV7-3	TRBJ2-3	CASSWTGREDTQYF	TGTGCCAGCAGTTGGACAGGCAGGGAAGATACGCAGTATTTT
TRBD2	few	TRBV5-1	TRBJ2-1	CASSAPGLAVNEQFF	TGCGCCAGCAGCGCACCGGGACTAGCGGTTAATGAGCAGTTCTTC
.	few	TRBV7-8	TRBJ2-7	CASSGSGFGGEQYF	TGTGCCAGCAGCGGGTCAGGGTTCGGCGGCGAGCAGTACTTC
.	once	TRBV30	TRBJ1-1	CAGTLNTEAFF	TGTGCCGGGACACTGAACACTGAAGCTTTCTTT
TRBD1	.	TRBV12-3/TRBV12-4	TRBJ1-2	CASSPPGQGTDPSNYGYTF	TGTGCCAGCAGTCCCCCGGGACAGGGGACCGACCCATCTAACTATGGCTACACCTTC
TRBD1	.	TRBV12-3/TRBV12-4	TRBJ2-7	CASRDRFSYEQYF	TGTGCCAGCCGGGACAGGTTCTCCTACGAGCAGTACTTC
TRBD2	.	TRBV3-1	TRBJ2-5	CASSLPGLAGGGETQYF	TGTGCCAGCAGCCTTCCGGGACTAGCGGGAGGAGGAGAGACCCAGTACTTC
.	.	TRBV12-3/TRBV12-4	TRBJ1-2	CASSSLGRGKDGYTF	TGTGCCAGCAGTTCCCTTGGGAGGGGGAAAGATGGCTACACCTTC
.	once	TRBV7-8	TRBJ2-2	CASSYRGGNDGELFF	TGTGCCAGCAGCTACAGGGGGGGCAACGACGGGGAGCTGTTTTTT
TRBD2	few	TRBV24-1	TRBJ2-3	CATSDRLADHTDTQYF	TGTGCCACCAGTGATCGACTAGCGGACCACACAGATACGCAGTATTTT
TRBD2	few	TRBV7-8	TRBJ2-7	CASSPAASGGAAQYF	TGTGCCAGCAGCCCAGCCGCTAGCGGGGGCGCCGCGCAGTACTTC
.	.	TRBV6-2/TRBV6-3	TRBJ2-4	CASRAGAKNIQYF	TGTGCCAGCAGAGCGGGAGCCAAAAACATTCAGTACTTC
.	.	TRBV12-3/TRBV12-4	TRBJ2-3	CASSPDPDTQYF	TGTGCCAGCAGTCCCGACCCAGATACGCAGTATTTT
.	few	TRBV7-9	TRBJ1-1	CASVESSFGQKNTEAFF	TGTGCCAGCGTCGAGTCGTCATTTGGGCAGAAGAACACTGAAGCTTTCTTT
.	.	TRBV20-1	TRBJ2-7	CSAEPSFAYEQYF	TGCAGTGCTGAACCTAGTTTCGCCTACGAGCAGTACTTC
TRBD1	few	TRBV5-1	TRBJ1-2	CASSFDREYGYTF	TGCGCCAGCAGCTTCGACAGGGAGTATGGCTACACCTTC
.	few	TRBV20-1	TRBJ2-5	CSAKTGIIETQYF	TGCAGTGCAAAAACAGGGATCATCGAGACCCAGTACTTC
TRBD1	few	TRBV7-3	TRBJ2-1	CASSPGTGGSNEQFF	TGTGCCAGCAGCCCCGGGACAGGGGGTTCCAATGAGCAGTTCTTC
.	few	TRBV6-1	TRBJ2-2	CASSTVGELFF	TGTGCCAGCAGTACGGTCGGGGAGCTGTTTTTT
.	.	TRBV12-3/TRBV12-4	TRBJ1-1	CASSGGNSNTEAFF	TGTGCCAGCTCAGGAGGGAACTCGAACACTGAAGCTTTCTTT
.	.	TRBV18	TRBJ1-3	CASSPTTDRPYSGNTIYF	TGTGCCAGCTCACCAACCACAGACAGGCCATACTCTGGAAACACCATATATTTT
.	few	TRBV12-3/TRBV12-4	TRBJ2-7	CASSRGGGGGYEQYF	TGTGCCAGCAGCCGAGGGGGAGGAGGGGGCTACGAGCAGTACTTC
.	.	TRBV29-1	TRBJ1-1	CSGIQGNSDTEAFF	TGCAGCGGCATACAGGGTAACTCTGACACTGAAGCTTTCTTT
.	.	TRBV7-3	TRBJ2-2	CASSSGMNTGELFF	TGTGCCAGCAGTAGCGGAATGAACACCGGGGAGCTGTTTTTT
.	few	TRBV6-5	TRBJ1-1	CASIKLPAAPNTEAFF	TGTGCCAGCATCAAACTGCCCGCCGCACCCAACACTGAAGCTTTCTTT
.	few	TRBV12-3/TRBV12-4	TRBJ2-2	CASSPGQQVGGELFF	TGTGCCAGCAGTCCCGGACAGCAAGTCGGCGGGGAGCTGTTTTTT
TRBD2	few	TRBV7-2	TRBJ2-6	CASSLPTSAGGGGANVLTF	TGTGCCAGCAGCTTACCTACTAGCGCGGGAGGGGGAGGGGCCAACGTCCTGACTTTC
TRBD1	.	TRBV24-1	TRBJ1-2	CATSDPGQGAGGGYTF	TGTGCCACCAGTGACCCCGGACAGGGGGCTGGAGGGGGCTACACCTTC
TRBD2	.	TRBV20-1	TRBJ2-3	CSALRYHFSGREPDTQYF	TGCAGTGCTCTTCGCTACCACTTTAGCGGGAGGGAGCCAGATACGCAGTATTTT
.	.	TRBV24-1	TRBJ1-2	CATSGNDRPGYTF	TGTGCCACCAGTGGAAATGACAGGCCTGGCTACACCTTC
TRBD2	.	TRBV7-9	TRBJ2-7	CASSLDPSGTYEQYF	TGTGCCAGCAGCTTGGATCCTAGCGGAACCTACGAGCAGTACTTC
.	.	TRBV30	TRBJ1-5	CAWSVYGDQPQHF	TGTGCCTGGAGTGTCTATGGTGATCAGCCCCAGCATTTT
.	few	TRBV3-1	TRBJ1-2	CASSQGGRGPAF	TGTGCCAGCAGCCAAGGTGGGCGGGGGCCCGCCTTC
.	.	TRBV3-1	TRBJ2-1	CASSHSNNEQFF	TGTGCCAGCAGCCATAGTAACAATGAGCAGTTCTTC
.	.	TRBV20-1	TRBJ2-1	CSASEPSSYNEQFF	TGCAGTGCTAGCGAGCCTTCCTCCTACAATGAGCAGTTCTTC
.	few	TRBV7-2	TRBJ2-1	CASSSEPSYNEQFF	TGTGCCAGCAGCTCCGAGCCCTCCTACAATGAGCAGTTCTTC
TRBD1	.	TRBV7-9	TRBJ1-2	CASSLGTGGANYGYTF	TGTGCCAGCAGCTTAGGGACAGGGGGCGCGAACTATGGCTACACCTTC
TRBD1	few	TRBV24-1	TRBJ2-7	CATSDTTGVRGTYEQYF	TGTGCCACCAGTGACACAACAGGGGTCCGGGGCACCTACGAGCAGTACTTC
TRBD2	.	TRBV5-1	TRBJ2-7	CASSSPTSGVEYEQYF	TGCGCCAGCAGCTCTCCGACTAGCGGGGTTGAGTACGAGCAGTACTTC
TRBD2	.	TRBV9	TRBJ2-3	CASSVAGRGTDTQYF	TGTGCCAGCAGCGTAGCGGGGAGGGGCACAGATACGCAGTATTTT
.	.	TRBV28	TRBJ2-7	CASTPLGNGPYEQYF	TGTGCCAGCACTCCCCTTGGTAATGGGCCCTACGAGCAGTACTTC
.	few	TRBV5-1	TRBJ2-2	CASSGALNTGELFF	TGCGCCAGCAGCGGCGCACTTAACACTGGGGAGCTGTTTTTT
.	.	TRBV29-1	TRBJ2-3	CSVGTMLSTDTQYF	TGCAGCGTTGGGACTATGCTCAGCACAGATACGCAGTATTTT
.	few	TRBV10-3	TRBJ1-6	CAISETWSRGNNSPLHF	TGTGCCATCAGTGAAACTTGGAGCCGGGGCAATAATTCACCCCTCCACTTT